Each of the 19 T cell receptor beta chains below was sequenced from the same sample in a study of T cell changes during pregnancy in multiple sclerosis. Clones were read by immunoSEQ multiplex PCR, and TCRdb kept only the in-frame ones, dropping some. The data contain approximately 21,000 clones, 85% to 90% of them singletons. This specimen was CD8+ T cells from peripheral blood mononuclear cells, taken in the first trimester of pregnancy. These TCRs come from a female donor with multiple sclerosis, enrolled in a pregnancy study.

CDR3 region: CSVVMAGVMYNEQFF. The CDR3 nucleotides are TGCAGCGTTGTTATGGCGGGAGTAATGTACAATGAGCAGTTCTTC. The chain joins TRBV29-1 to TRBJ2-1, with 7 positions matching TRBD2. This CDR3 region has 15 residues. Germline values: CDR1 SQVTM, CDR2 ANQGSEA. Unmatched junction bases numbered 10, after V lost 4 bases and J lost 4 bases.

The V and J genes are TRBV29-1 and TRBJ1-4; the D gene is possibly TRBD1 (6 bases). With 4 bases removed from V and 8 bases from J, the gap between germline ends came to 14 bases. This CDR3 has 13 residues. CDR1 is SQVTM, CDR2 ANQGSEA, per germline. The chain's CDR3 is CSVAEQGREKLFF. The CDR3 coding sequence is TGCAGCGTTGCCGAACAGGGAAGGGAAAAACTGTTTTTT.

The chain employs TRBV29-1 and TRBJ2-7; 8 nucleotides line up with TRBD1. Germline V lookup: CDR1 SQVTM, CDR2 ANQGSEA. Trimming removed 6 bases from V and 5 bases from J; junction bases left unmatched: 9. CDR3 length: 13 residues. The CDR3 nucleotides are TGCAGCGTGAAAGACAGGGGACTCGACGAGCAGTACTTC. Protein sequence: CSVKDRGLDEQYF.

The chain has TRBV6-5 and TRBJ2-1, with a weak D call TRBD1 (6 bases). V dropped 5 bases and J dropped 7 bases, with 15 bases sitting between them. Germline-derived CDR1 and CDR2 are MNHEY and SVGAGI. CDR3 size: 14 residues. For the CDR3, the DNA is TGTGCCAGCAGTACCTCAGGGGTGGGGAATGAGCAGTTCTTC. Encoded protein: CASSTSGVGNEQFF.

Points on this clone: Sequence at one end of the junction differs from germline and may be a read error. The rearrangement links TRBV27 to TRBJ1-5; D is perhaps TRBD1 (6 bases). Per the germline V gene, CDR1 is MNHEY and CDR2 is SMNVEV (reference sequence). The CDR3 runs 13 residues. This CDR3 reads CASSLTGNHPQHF. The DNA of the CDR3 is TGTGCCAGCAGTTTAACAGGGAATCACCCCCAGCATTTT.

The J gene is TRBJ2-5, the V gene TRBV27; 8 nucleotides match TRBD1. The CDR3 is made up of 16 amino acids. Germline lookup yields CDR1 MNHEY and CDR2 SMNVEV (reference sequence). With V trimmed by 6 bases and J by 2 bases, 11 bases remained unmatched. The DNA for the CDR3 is TGTGCCAGCAGGATGGACAGGGATCGGGGTCAAGAGACCCAGTACTTC. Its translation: CASRMDRDRGQETQYF.

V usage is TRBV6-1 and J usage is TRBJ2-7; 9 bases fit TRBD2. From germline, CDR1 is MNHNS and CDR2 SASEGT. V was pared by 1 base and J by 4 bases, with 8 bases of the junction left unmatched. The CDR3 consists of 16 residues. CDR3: CASSEEGSGRGYEQYF. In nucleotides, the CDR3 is TGTGCCAGCAGTGAAGAGGGTAGCGGGAGAGGTTACGAGCAGTACTTC.

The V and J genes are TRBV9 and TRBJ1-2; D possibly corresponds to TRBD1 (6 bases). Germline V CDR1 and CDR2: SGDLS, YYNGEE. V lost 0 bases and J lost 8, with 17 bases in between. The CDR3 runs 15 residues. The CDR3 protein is CASSVVPRSGVGYTF. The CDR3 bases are TGTGCCAGCAGCGTAGTTCCAAGGTCAGGGGTCGGCTACACCTTC.

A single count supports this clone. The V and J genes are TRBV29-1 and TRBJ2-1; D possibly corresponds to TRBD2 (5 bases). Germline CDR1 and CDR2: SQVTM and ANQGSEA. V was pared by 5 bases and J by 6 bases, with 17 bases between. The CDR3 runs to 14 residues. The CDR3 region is CSVPRGSPFNEQFF. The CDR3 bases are TGCAGCGTTCCTAGAGGGTCTCCTTTCAATGAGCAGTTCTTC.

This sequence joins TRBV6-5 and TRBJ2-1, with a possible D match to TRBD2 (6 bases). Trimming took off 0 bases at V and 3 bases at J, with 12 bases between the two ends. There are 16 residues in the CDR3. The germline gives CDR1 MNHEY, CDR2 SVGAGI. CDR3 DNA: TGTGCCAGCAGTTACTCGATTGGGGGGATCTACAATGAGCAGTTCTTC. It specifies CASSYSIGGIYNEQFF.

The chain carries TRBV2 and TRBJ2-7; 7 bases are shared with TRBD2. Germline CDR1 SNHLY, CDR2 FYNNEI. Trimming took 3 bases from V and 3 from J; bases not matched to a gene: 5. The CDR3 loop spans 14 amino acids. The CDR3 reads CASSDFGEGYEQYF. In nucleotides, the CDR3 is TGTGCCAGCAGTGATTTCGGGGAGGGCTACGAGCAGTACTTC.

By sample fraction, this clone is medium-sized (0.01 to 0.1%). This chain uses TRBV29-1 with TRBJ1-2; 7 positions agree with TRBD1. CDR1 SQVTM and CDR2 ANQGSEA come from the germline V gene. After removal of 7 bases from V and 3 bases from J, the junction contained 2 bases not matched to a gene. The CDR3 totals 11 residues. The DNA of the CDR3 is TGCAGCGCCCAGGGGGACTATGGCTACACCTTC. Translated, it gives CSAQGDYGYTF.

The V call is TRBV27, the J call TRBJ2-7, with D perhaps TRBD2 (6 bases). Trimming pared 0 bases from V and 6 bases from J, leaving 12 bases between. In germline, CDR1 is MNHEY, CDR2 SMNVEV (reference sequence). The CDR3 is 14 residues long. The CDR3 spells CASSLSGGTSEQYF. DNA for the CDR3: TGTGCCAGCAGTTTATCGGGCGGGACTTCCGAGCAGTACTTC.

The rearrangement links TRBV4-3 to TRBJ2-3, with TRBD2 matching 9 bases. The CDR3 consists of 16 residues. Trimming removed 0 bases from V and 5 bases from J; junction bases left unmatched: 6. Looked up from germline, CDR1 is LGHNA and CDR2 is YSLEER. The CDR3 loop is CASSQDHGREGDTQYF. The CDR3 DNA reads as TGCGCCAGCAGCCAAGATCACGGGCGGGAGGGAGATACGCAGTATTTT.

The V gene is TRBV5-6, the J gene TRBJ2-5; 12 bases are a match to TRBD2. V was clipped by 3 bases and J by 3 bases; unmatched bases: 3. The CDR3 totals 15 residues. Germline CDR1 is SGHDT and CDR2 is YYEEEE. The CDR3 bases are TGTGCCAGCAGCTCTCTAGCGGGAGGGGAAGAGACCCAGTACTTC. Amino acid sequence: CASSSLAGGEETQYF. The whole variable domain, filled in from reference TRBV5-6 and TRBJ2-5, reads DAGVTQSPTHLIKTRGQQVTLRCSPKSGHDTVSWYQQALGQGPQFIFQYYEEEERQRGNFPDRFSGHQFPNYSSELNVNALLLGDSALYLCASSSLAGGEETQYFGPGTRLLVL.

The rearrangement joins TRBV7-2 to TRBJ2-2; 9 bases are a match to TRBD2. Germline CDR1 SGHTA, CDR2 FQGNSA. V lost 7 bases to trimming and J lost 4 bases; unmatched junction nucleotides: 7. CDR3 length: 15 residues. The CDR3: CASNFGREGTGELFF. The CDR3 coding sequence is TGTGCCAGCAACTTCGGGCGGGAGGGCACCGGGGAGCTGTTTTTT.

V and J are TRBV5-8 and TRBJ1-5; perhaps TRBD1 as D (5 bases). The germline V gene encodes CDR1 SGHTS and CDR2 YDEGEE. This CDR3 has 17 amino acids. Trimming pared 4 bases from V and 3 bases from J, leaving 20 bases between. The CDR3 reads CASSPHGAAFLNQPQHF. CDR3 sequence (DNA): TGTGCCAGCAGCCCCCATGGGGCAGCATTTCTCAATCAGCCCCAGCATTTT.

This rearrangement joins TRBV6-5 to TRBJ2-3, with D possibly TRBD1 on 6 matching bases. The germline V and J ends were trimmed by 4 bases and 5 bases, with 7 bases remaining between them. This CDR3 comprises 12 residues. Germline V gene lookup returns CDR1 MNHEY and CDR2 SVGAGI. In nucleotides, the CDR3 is TGTGCCAGCAGTTTCAGGGGAGATACGCAGTATTTT. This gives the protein CASSFRGDTQYF.

The CDR3: CASRQGRLPYEQYF. Here the CDR3 DNA reads TGTGCCAGCCGACAGGGCCGCCTTCCCTACGAGCAGTACTTC. The chain links TRBV25-1 to TRBJ2-7, with 7 bases matching TRBD1. The CDR3 contains 14 residues. J lost 2 bases, V lost 8 bases, and 9 bases had no gene match. In germline, CDR1 is MGHDK, CDR2 SYGVNS.